This passage covers 2 T cell receptor beta chains from one sample sequenced in a study of blood T cell repertoires in COVID-19. Sequencing used immunoSEQ multiplex PCR; TCRdb keeps in-frame clones, though not all of them. The table has roughly 28,000 clones, 80% to 90% seen once. The sequenced sample was peripheral blood. Every receptor here comes from a human donor with acute or convalescent COVID-19. The donor label of this sample is uncertain.

The chain employs TRBV27 and TRBJ2-5, with D perhaps matching TRBD1 (5 bases). From germline, CDR1 is MNHEY and CDR2 SMNVEV (reference sequence). The CDR3 contains 15 residues. Trimming removed 3 bases at V and 4 bases at J, with 15 bases between. The CDR3 protein is CASSFGASEAETQYF. As DNA, the CDR3 is TGTGCCAGCAGTTTTGGGGCGTCAGAGGCAGAGACCCAGTACTTC.

V usage is TRBV28 and J usage is TRBJ1-1; 8 nucleotides line up with TRBD1. CDR1 is MDHEN and CDR2 is SYDVKM in the germline V gene. The CDR3 is 15 amino acids. V dropped 7 bases and J dropped 5; count of bases not matched to a gene: 12. The CDR3 here is CASTITRTGRTEAFF. In DNA form, the CDR3 reads TGTGCCAGCACCATTACCCGGACAGGGAGGACTGAAGCTTTCTTT. The full variable domain, in which reference TRBV28 and TRBJ1-1 provide the parts outside the CDR3, is DVKVTQSSRYLVKRTGEKVFLECVQDMDHENMFWYRQDPGLGLRLIYFSYDVKMKEKGDIPEGYSVSREKKERFSLILESASTNQTSMYLCASTITRTGRTEAFFGQGTRLTVV.